The next 19 T cell receptor beta chains were all read from a single sample in a study of blood T cell repertoires in COVID-19. Using immunoSEQ multiplex PCR, the repertoire was profiled, and TCRdb retains in-frame clones only, with some absent. The table includes around 250,000 clones, 65% to 90% detected once. Sequencing used PBMCs or T cells enriched from blood (not recorded which). These receptor sequences come from a woman aged 45-60 years with acute COVID-19.

The chain joins TRBV7-9 to TRBJ1-2; D is unclear. V dropped 4 bases and J dropped 2 bases, with 11 bases sitting between them. The CDR3 has 14 amino acids. In germline, CDR1 is SEHNR, CDR2 FQNEAQ (reference sequence). CDR3 DNA: TGTGCCAGCAGCTCCTTAGACGGGAACTATGGCTACACCTTC. Residues: CASSSLDGNYGYTF.

V gene TRBV9 combines with J gene TRBJ1-6; TRBD1 is a possible D gene (5 bases). V lost 2 bases and J 10 bases, leaving 13 bases between the germline ends. Germline-derived CDR1 and CDR2 are SGDLS and YYNGEE. CDR3 length: 14 amino acids. The CDR3 is CASSVRGDGSPLHF. The DNA for the CDR3 is TGTGCCAGCAGCGTTAGGGGTGATGGATCACCCCTCCACTTT. The whole variable domain, filled in from reference TRBV9 and TRBJ1-6, reads DSGVTQTPKHLITATGQRVTLRCSPRSGDLSVYWYQQSLDQGLQFLIQYYNGEERAKGNILERFSAQQFPDLHSELNLSSLELGDSALYFCASSVRGDGSPLHFGNGTRLTVT.

This clone was found a few times. The chain uses TRBV6-1 and TRBJ1-6, with 8 bases that match TRBD1. Germline V gene sequence: CDR1 MNHNS, CDR2 SASEGT. This CDR3 has 14 amino acids. The V segment lost 3 bases and the J segment 10 bases; nucleotides outside the gene matches: 5. The CDR3 loop is CASSEDRVWSPLHF. DNA of the CDR3: TGTGCCAGCAGTGAGGACAGGGTTTGGTCACCCCTCCACTTT.

J is TRBJ1-1 and V is TRBV5-1; possible D gene TRBD1, 5 bases. Germline V lookup: CDR1 SGHRS, CDR2 YFSETQ. CDR3 length: 13 amino acids. V was clipped by 2 bases and J by 5 bases, with 10 bases between them. CDR3 protein: CASSFADSTEAFF. In DNA, the CDR3 is TGCGCCAGCAGCTTCGCAGACAGTACTGAAGCTTTCTTT.

J is TRBJ1-2 and V is TRBV6-2 or TRBV6-3, with D maybe TRBD1 (5 bases). The CDR3 is 15 amino acids. V shed 4 bases and J shed 0 bases, with 12 bases lying between them. Per the germline V gene, CDR1 is MNHEY and CDR2 is SVGEGT. This chain's CDR3 is CASSFLLTANYGYTF. The CDR3 coding sequence is TGTGCCAGCAGTTTCCTTCTGACAGCTAACTATGGCTACACCTTC.

The chain combines TRBV29-1 with TRBJ1-3, with D possibly TRBD1 on 6 matching bases. Trimming removed 7 bases from V and 3 bases from J, with 13 bases in between. The CDR3 spans 13 residues. Germline V gives CDR1 SQVTM, CDR2 ANQGSEA. The CDR3 loop is CSAREQGGNTIYF. Written as DNA, the CDR3 is TGCAGCGCCAGGGAACAGGGTGGAAACACCATATATTTT.

The chain couples TRBV28 to TRBJ2-7; a possible D gene is TRBD2 (7 bases). The germline gives CDR1 MDHEN, CDR2 SYDVKM. The CDR3 spans 16 residues. V shed 3 bases and J shed 9 bases, with 24 bases lying between them. CDR3 sequence: CASSFLPSAGALWQYF. As DNA, the CDR3 is TGTGCCAGCAGTTTCTTGCCCTCTGCGGGGGCATTGTGGCAGTACTTC.

The chain couples TRBV5-6 to TRBJ1-1, with TRBD1 matching over 8 bases. The CDR3 contains 16 residues. CDR1 is SGHDT and CDR2 is YYEEEE in the germline V gene. V gave up 4 bases and J gave up 3 bases; unmatched junction bases: 11. DNA of the CDR3: TGTGCCAGCAGCGTCAGGGGGCGCGGGGATTACACTGAAGCTTTCTTT. Translating it yields CASSVRGRGDYTEAFF.

This clone came up a few times. This chain uses TRBV5-1 with TRBJ2-1; tentative D call: TRBD2 (7 bases). With 7 bases removed from V and 3 bases from J, the gap between germline ends came to 20 bases. The CDR3 runs to 16 residues. In germline, CDR1 is SGHRS, CDR2 YFSETQ. CDR3 in amino acids: CASLPDRGGVYNEQFF. The CDR3 region has the DNA TGCGCCAGCCTTCCGGATAGGGGGGGAGTCTACAATGAGCAGTTCTTC.

The J gene is TRBJ2-7, the V gene TRBV2; 8 bases are a match to TRBD1. V lost 3 bases, J lost 3 bases, and 7 bases stayed unmatched. CDR3 length equals 15 residues. Germline V gives CDR1 SNHLY, CDR2 FYNNEI. CDR3 nucleotide sequence: TGTGCCAGCAGTGAGCGGACAGGGAAAGTCTACGAGCAGTACTTC. Translation: CASSERTGKVYEQYF.

The chain links TRBV4-3 to TRBJ1-2; possibly TRBD1 for D (6 bases). Per germline, CDR1 LGHNA and CDR2 YSLEER. This CDR3 is built from 19 residues. The V end was cut by 0 bases, the J end by 0 bases, with 20 bases between. The CDR3 DNA follows: TGCGCCAGCAGCCAAGATCGCGGCACAGGGCGTCGGACTAACTATGGCTACACCTTC. It is translated as CASSQDRGTGRRTNYGYTF.

This chain uses TRBV9 with TRBJ2-1; 11 positions agree with TRBD2. V shed 2 bases, J shed 6 bases, and the junction held 7 bases outside the gene matches. The length of the CDR3 is 16 residues. Germline-derived CDR1 and CDR2 are SGDLS and YYNGEE. CDR3 region: CASSVIAGGAPNEQFF. The CDR3 DNA sequence: TGTGCCAGCAGCGTCATAGCGGGGGGGGCCCCCAATGAGCAGTTCTTC.

The DNA for the CDR3 is TGTGCCAGCCTGCCGGGGACCTACAATGAGCAGTTCTTC. It encodes CASLPGTYNEQFF. The chain employs TRBV9 and TRBJ2-1, with D possibly TRBD2 on 5 matching bases. The CDR3 runs to 13 residues. Trimming cost V 7 bases and J 2 bases, with 10 bases left between them. The germline V gene has CDR1 SGDLS and CDR2 YYNGEE.

The chain has TRBV6-4 and TRBJ1-2, with TRBD1 identical over 8 bases. The germline gives CDR1 MRHNA, CDR2 SNTAGT. This CDR3 spans 13 amino acids. V was pared by 2 bases and J by 7 bases, with 3 bases of the junction left unmatched. CDR3 amino acids: CASSDPTGVGYTF. The CDR3 nucleotides read TGTGCCAGCAGTGACCCGACAGGGGTTGGCTACACCTTC.

As DNA, the CDR3 is TGTGCCAGCAGCGTAGCAACAGAATACAATGAGCAGTTCTTC. Translating it yields CASSVATEYNEQFF. The gene calls are TRBV9 and TRBJ2-1, with no clear D. CDR1 and CDR2 (germline): SGDLS, YYNGEE. The V and J ends lost 0 bases and 4 bases respectively, with 8 bases between them. This CDR3 spans 14 amino acids.

The chain uses TRBV4-3 and TRBJ1-2, with D unresolved. Germline CDR1 and CDR2: LGHNA and YSLEER. Trimming shortened V by 0 bases and J by 4 bases, and 18 bases separated the two germline ends. This CDR3 is 17 amino acids long. The CDR3 region is CASSQDTIGSRSYGYTF. CDR3 sequence (DNA): TGCGCCAGCAGCCAAGATACGATAGGGAGCCGATCCTATGGCTACACCTTC.

The rearrangement uses TRBV15 and TRBJ1-1, with a weak D call TRBD1 (5 bases). The V and J ends lost 2 bases and 1 base respectively, with 11 bases between them. This CDR3 is 15 amino acids long. Germline CDR1 reads LNHNV; CDR2 reads YYDKDF (reference sequence). The CDR3 here is CATSRSETANTEAFF. The CDR3 nucleotides read TGTGCCACCAGCAGATCGGAGACAGCGAACACTGAAGCTTTCTTT.

The chain uses TRBV7-4 and TRBJ2-7, with D possibly TRBD2 on 5 matching bases. Germline values: CDR1 SGHVT, CDR2 SQSDAQ. This CDR3 has 16 residues. With 2 bases removed from V and 2 bases from J, the gap between germline ends came to 16 bases. CDR3: CASSLPKGGPTYEQYF. The CDR3 DNA follows: TGTGCCAGCAGCTTACCCAAGGGCGGGCCCACCTACGAGCAGTACTTC.

The chain uses TRBV12-3 or TRBV12-4 and TRBJ1-2; D not certain. There are 12 residues in the CDR3. The V end was cut by 6 bases, the J end by 5 bases, with 10 bases between. CDR3 residues: CASSQNSYGYTF. DNA for the CDR3: TGTGCCAGCAGCCAAAACAGTTATGGCTACACCTTC.